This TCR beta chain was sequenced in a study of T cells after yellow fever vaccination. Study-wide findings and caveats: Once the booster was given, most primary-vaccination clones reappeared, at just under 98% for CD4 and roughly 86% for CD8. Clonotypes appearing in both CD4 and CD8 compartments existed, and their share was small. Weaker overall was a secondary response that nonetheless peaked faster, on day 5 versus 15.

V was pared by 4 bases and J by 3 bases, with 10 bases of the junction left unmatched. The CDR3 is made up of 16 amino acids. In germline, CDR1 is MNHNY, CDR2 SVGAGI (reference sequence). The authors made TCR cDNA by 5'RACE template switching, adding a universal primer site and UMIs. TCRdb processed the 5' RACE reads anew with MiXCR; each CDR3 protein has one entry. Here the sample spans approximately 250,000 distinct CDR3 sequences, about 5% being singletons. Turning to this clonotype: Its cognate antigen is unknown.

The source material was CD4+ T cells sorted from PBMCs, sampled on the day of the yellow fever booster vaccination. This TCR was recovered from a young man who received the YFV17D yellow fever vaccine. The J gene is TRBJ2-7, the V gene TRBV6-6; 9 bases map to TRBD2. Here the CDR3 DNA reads TGTGCCAGCAGTTCAGCATTAGCGGGGGTCTACTACGAGCAGTACTTC. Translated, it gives CASSSALAGVYYEQYF.